This T cell receptor beta chain was sequenced for a study of cytomegalovirus exposure and HLA in healthy donors. Primers: 60 Vbeta forward and 13 Jbeta reverse. Assay: immunoSEQ multiplex PCR; the TCRdb copy retains only in-frame clones and omits some. The sample yields approximately 190,000 clones, around three quarters seen once. This clone was recorded a few times. As yet, its antigen is unknown. Donors counted as nominally healthy when sampled, yet unrecorded immune exposures were likely. Regarding the study as a whole: In a later analysis, V- and J-gene trimming of beta chains associated with a DCLRE1C missense variant, replicated independently.

Sequencing input: PBMCs. The clonotype was recovered from a woman in her twenties or thirties in good health and CMV-seropositive.

The CDR3 here is CAGRQGAGYGYTF. The DNA for the CDR3 is TGTGCCGGAAGACAGGGGGCGGGCTATGGCTACACCTTC. This chain connects TRBV2 to TRBJ1-2; 10 nucleotides line up with TRBD1. CDR1 SNHLY and CDR2 FYNNEI come from the germline V gene. V lost 11 bases to trimming and J lost 4 bases; unmatched junction nucleotides: 7. The CDR3 length is 13 residues.